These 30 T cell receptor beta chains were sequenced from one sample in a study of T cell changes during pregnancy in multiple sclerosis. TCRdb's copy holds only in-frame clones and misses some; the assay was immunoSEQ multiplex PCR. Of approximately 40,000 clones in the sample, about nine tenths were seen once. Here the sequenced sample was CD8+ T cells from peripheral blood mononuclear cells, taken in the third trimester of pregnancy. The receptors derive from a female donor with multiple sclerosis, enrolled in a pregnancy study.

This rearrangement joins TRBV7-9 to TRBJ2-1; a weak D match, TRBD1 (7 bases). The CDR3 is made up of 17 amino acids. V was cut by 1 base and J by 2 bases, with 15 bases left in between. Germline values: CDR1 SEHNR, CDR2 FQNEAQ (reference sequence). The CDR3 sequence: CASSLGAGGSPYNEQFF. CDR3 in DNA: TGTGCCAGCAGCTTAGGGGCAGGGGGGAGCCCCTACAATGAGCAGTTCTTC. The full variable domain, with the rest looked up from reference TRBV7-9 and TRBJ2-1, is DTGVSQNPRHKITKRGQNVTFRCDPISEHNRLYWYRQTLGQGPEFLTYFQNEAQLEKSRLLSDRFSAERPKGSFSTLEIQRTEQGDSAMYLCASSLGAGGSPYNEQFFGPGTRLTVL.

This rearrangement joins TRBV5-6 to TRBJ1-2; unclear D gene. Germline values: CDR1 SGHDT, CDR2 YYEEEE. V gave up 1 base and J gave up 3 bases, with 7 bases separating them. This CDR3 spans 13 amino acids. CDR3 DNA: TGTGCCAGCAGCTTGCCCGGGGACTATGGCTACACCTTC. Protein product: CASSLPGDYGYTF. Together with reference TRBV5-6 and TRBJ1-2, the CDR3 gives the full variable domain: DAGVTQSPTHLIKTRGQQVTLRCSPKSGHDTVSWYQQALGQGPQFIFQYYEEEERQRGNFPDRFSGHQFPNYSSELNVNALLLGDSALYLCASSLPGDYGYTFGSGTRLTVV.

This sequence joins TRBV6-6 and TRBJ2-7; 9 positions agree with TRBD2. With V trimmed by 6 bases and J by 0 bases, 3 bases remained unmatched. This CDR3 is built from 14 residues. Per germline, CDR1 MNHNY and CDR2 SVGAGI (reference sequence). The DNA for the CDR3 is TGTGCCAGCAGAGCGGGGGGCCCCTCCTACGAGCAGTACTTC. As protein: CASRAGGPSYEQYF.

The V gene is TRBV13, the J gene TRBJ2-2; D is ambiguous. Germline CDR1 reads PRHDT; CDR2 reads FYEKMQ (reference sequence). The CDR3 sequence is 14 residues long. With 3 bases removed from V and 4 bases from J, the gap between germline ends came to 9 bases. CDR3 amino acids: CASSFWSGTGELFF. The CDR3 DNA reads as TGTGCCAGCAGCTTTTGGTCGGGCACCGGGGAGCTGTTTTTT.

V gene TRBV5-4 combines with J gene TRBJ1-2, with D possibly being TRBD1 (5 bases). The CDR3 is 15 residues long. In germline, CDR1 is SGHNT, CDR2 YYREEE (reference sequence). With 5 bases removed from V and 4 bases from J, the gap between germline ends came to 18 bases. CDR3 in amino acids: CASSSGMELGYGYTF. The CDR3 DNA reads TGTGCCAGCAGTTCAGGGATGGAGTTGGGCTATGGCTACACCTTC.

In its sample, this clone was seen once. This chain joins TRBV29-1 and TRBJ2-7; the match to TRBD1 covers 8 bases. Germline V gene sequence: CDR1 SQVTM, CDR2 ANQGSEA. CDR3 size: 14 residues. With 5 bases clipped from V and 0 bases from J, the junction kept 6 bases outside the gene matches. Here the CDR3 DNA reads TGCAGCGTTTCCCGGGACAGGAGCTCCTACGAGCAGTACTTC. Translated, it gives CSVSRDRSSYEQYF.

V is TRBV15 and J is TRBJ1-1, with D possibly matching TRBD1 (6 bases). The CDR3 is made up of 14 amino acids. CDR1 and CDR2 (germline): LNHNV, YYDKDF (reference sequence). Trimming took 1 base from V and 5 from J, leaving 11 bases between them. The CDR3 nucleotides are TGTGCCACCAGCAGAGCGCGGGGGCGGACTGAAGCTTTCTTT. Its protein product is CATSRARGRTEAFF. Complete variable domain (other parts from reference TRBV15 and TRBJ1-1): DAMVIQNPRYQVTQFGKPVTLSCSQTLNHNVMYWYQQKSSQAPKLLFHYYDKDFNNEADTPDNFQSRRPNTSFCFLDIRSPGLGDTAMYLCATSRARGRTEAFFGQGTRLTVV.

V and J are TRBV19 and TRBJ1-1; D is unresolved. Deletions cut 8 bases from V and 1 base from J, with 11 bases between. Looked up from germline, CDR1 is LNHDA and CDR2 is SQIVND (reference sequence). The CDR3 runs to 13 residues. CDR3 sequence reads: CASAFIPNTEAFF. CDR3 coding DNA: TGTGCCAGTGCGTTCATTCCGAACACTGAAGCTTTCTTT.

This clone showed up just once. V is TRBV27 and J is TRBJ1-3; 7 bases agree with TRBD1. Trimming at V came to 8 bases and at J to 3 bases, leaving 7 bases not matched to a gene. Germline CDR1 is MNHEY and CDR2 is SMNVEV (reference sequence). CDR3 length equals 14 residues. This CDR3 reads CASRNTGVGNTIYF. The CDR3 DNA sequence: TGTGCCAGCCGCAACACAGGGGTTGGAAACACCATATATTTT.

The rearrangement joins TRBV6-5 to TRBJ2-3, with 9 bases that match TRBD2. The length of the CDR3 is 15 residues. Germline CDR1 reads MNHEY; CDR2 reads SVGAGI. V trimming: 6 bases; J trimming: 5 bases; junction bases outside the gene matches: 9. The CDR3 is CASSLSGSGRDTQYF. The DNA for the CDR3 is TGTGCCAGCAGCCTTAGCGGGAGCGGGAGAGATACGCAGTATTTT.

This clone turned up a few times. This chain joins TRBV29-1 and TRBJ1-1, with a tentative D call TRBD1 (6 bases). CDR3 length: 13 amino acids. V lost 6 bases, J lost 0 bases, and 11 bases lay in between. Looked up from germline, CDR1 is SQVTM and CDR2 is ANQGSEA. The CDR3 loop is CSVVQGLNTEAFF. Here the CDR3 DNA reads TGCAGCGTCGTACAGGGTTTGAACACTGAAGCTTTCTTT.

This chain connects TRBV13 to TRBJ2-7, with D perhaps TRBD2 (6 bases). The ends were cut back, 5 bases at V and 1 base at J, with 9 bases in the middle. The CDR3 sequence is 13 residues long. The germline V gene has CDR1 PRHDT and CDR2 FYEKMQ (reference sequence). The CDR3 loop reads CASSPLASYEQYF. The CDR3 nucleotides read TGTGCCAGCAGCCCCCTAGCGTCCTACGAGCAGTACTTC.

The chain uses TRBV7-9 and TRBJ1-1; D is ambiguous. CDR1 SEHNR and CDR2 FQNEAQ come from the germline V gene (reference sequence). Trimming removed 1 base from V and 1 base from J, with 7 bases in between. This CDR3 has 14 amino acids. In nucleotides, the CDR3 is TGTGCCAGCAGCTTAGGTCCGGGGAACACTGAAGCTTTCTTT. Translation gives CASSLGPGNTEAFF.

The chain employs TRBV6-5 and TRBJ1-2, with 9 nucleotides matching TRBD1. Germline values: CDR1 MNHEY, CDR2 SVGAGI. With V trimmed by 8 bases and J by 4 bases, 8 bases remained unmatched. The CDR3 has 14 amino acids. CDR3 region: CASSRQGERYGYTF. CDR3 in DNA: TGTGCCAGCTCCCGACAGGGGGAGCGCTATGGCTACACCTTC.

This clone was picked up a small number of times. For the CDR3, the DNA is TGTGCCAGCAGCTTGGATGGCTCTGAAGCTTTCTTT. This sequence encodes CASSLDGSEAFF. The chain carries TRBV5-5 and TRBJ1-1; D remains unclear. V shed 0 bases and J shed 6 bases, with 6 bases lying between them. CDR1 is SGHKS and CDR2 is YYEKEE in the germline V gene (reference sequence). The CDR3 runs to 12 residues.

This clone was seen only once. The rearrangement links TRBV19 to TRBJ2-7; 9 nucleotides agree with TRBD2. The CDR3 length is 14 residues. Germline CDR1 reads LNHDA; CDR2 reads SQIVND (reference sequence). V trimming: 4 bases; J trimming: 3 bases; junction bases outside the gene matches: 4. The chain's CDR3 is CASSTGLAHYEQYF. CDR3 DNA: TGTGCCAGTAGTACGGGACTAGCCCACTACGAGCAGTACTTC.

Here the CDR3 DNA reads TGTGCCAGCAGCCCCTCGGACAGGGGGCTAAACATTCAGTACTTC. Translated, it gives CASSPSDRGLNIQYF. The gene calls are TRBV27 and TRBJ2-4, with 11 nucleotides matching TRBD1. The CDR3 contains 15 residues. Germline CDR1 and CDR2: MNHEY and SMNVEV (reference sequence). The V segment lost 6 bases and the J segment 6 bases; nucleotides outside the gene matches: 7.

The CDR3 region is CASSYGGTSPYNEQFF. CDR3 DNA: TGTGCCAGCAGTTACGGGGGGACTAGCCCATACAATGAGCAGTTCTTC. The J gene is TRBJ2-1, the V gene TRBV6-5; 9 nucleotides match TRBD2. The CDR3 loop spans 16 amino acids. CDR1 and CDR2 from the germline V gene are MNHEY and SVGAGI. The ends lost 2 bases at V and 4 bases at J; junction bases unmatched: 6.

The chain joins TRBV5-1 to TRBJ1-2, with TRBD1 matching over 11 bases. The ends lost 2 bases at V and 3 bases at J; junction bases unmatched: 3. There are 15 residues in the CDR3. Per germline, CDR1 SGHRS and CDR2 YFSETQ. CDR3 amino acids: CASSFGTGGDYGYTF. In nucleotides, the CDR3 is TGCGCCAGCAGCTTTGGGACAGGGGGGGACTATGGCTACACCTTC.

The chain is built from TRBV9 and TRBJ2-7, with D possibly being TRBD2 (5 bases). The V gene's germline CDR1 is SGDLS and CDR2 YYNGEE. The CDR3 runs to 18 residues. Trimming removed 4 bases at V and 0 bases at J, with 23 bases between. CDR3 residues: CASSQGLGGQDISYEQYF. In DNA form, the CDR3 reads TGTGCCAGCAGCCAAGGACTGGGTGGGCAGGATATCTCCTACGAGCAGTACTTC.

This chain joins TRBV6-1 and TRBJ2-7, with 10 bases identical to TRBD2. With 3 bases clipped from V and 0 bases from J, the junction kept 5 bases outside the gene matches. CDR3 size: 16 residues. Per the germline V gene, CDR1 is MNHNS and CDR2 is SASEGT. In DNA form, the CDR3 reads TGTGCCAGCAGTGATCCTAGCGGGAGTTTCTCCTACGAGCAGTACTTC. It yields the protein CASSDPSGSFSYEQYF.

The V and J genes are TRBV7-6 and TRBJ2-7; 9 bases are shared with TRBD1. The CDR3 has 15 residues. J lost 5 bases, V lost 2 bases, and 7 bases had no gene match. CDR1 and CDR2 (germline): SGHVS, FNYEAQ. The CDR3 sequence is CASSLKGQGSDEQYF. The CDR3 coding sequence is TGTGCCAGCAGCTTAAAAGGACAGGGGAGCGACGAGCAGTACTTC.

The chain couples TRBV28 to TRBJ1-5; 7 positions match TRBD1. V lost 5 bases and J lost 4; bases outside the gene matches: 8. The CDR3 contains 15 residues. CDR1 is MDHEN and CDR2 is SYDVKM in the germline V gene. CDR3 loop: CASSALTGSNQPQHF. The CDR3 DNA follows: TGTGCCAGCAGTGCGTTGACAGGGTCGAATCAGCCCCAGCATTTT.

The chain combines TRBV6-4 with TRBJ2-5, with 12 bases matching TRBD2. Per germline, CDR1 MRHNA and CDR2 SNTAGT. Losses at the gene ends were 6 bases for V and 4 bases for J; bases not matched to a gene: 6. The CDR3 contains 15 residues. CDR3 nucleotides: TGTGCCAGCAGCGAGACTAGCGGGAGTGGAGAGACCCAGTACTTC. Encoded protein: CASSETSGSGETQYF.

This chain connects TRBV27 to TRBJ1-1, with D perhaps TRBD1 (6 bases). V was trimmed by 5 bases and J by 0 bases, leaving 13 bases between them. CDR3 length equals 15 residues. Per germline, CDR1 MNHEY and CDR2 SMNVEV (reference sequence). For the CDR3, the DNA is TGTGCCAGCAGTCTCCGAGGACAGCTGAACACTGAAGCTTTCTTT. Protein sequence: CASSLRGQLNTEAFF.

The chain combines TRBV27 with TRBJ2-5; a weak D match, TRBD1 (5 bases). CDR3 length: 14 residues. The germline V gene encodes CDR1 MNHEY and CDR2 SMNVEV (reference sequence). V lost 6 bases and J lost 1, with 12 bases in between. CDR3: CASSPGIIQETQYF. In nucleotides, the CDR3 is TGTGCCAGCAGCCCAGGGATAATCCAAGAGACCCAGTACTTC.

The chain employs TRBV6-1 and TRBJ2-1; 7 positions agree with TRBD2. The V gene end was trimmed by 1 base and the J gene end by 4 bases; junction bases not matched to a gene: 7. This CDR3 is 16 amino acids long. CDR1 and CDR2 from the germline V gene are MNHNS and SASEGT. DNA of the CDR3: TGTGCCAGCAGTGAAGACACGGGAGGAGCATACAATGAGCAGTTCTTC. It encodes CASSEDTGGAYNEQFF.

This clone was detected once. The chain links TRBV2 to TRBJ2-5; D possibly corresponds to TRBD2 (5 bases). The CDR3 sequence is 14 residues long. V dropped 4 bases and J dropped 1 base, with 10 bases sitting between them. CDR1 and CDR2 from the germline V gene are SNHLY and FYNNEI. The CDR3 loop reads CASSGAGLQETQYF. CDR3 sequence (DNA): TGTGCCAGCAGTGGCGCGGGCCTCCAAGAGACCCAGTACTTC. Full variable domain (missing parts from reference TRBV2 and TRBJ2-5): EPEVTQTPSHQVTQMGQEVILRCVPISNHLYFYWYRQILGQKVEFLVSFYNNEISEKSEIFDDQFSVERPDGSNFTLKIRSTKLEDSAMYFCASSGAGLQETQYFGPGTRLLVL.

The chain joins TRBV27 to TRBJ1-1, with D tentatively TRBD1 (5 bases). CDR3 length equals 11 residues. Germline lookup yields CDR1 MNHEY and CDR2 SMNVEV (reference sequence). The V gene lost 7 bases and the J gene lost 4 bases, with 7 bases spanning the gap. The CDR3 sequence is CASIGATEAFF. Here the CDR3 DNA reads TGTGCCAGCATAGGGGCCACTGAAGCTTTCTTT.

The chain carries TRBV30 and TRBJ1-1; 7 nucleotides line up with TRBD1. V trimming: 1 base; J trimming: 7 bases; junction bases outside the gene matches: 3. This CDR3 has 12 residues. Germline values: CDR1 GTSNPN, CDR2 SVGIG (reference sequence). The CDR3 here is CAWSGGQVEAFF. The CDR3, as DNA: TGTGCCTGGAGTGGCGGACAGGTTGAAGCTTTCTTT.